This T cell receptor (beta chain) was sequenced in a study of neurological immune-mediated disorders. Study-level findings and limits: Private repertoires in all groups were suggested, as expanded clones shared no CDR3 amino acid sequences across subjects. Neither clinical nor MRI features were associated with the multiple sclerosis repertoire cluster. The repertoires of 18 of 34 multiple sclerosis patients fell into one related-CDR3 cluster (a possible signature) under phylogenetic grouping.

cDNA was made by 5'RACE with 10-nucleotide random UMIs. A single record per CDR3 protein comes from TCRdb applying MiXCR to the 5' RACE reads. The sample carries about 62,000 distinct CDR3 sequences, 4% to 5.5% recorded once. Trimming shortened V by 4 bases and J by 7 bases, and 7 bases separated the two germline ends. The CDR3 length is 11 residues. CDR1 and CDR2 (germline): SGHTA, FQGNSA. As regards this clonotype: Antigen: not known.

This chain links TRBV7-2 with TRBJ1-2; D remains ambiguous. The receptor was isolated from a woman aged 45-59 years with multiple sclerosis. The sequencing input was PBMCs. CDR3 nucleotides: TGTGCCAGCAGCTCCGGGTTTGGCTACACCTTC. This sequence encodes CASSSGFGYTF.